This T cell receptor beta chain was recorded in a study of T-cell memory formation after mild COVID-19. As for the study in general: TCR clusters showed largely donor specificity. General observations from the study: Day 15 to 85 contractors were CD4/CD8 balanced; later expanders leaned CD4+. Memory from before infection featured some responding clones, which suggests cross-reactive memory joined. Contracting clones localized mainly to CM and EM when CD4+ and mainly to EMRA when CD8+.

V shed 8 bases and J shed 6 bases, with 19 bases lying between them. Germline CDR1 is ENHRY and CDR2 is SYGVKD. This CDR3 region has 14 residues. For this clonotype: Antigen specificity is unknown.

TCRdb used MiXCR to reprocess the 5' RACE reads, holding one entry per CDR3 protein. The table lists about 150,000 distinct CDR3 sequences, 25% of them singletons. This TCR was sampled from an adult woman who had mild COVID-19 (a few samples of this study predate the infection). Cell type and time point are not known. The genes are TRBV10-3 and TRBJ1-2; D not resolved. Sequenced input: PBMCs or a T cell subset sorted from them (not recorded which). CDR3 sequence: CAIGSEVGFDGYTF. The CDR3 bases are TGTGCCATCGGGTCAGAGGTCGGATTTGATGGCTACACCTTC.